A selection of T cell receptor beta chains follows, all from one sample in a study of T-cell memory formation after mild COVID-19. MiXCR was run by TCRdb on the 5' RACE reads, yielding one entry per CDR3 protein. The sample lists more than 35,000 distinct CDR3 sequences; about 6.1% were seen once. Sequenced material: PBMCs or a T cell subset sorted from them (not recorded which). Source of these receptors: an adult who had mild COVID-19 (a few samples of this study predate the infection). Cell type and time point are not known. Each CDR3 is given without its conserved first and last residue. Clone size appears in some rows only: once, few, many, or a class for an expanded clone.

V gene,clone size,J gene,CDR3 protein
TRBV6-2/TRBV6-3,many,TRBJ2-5,ASSYTRAGLETQY
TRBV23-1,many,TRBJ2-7,ASSHSIPKNEQY
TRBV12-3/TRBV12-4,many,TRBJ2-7,ASSPTRTQY
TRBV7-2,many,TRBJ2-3,ASSLVASQGDTQY
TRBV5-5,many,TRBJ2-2,ASSPKMDRNTGELF
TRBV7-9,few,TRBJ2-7,ASSLGPGLAGGSNSYEQY
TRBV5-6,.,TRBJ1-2,ASSFPGRNYGYT
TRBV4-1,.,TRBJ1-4,ASSQAPTNEKLF
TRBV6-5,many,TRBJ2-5,ASSFRVDQETQY
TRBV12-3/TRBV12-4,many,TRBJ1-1,ASSLSRRNTEAF
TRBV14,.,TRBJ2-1,ASSQGLTAGGIYNEQF
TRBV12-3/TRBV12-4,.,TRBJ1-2,ASSVSPQAANYGYT
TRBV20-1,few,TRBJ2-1,SASLGPRGF
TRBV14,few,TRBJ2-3,ASSQGGEFGDTQY